This T cell receptor (beta chain) appears in the sequencing data of a study of T cells in localized non-small cell lung cancer. The study, taken as a whole, reports: Higher T cell density in the blood was associated with longer overall survival, whereas higher adjacent-lung clonality associated with shorter survival. Across samples, adjacent lung featured a median roughly 60 of the top 100 tumor clones.

Sequencing was performed with immunoSEQ multiplex PCR; in TCRdb, only in-frame clones are kept and a portion is missing. The sample records about 34,000 clones, 85% to 95% being singletons. Trimming pared 1 base from V and 5 bases from J, leaving 5 bases between. The CDR3 length is 12 residues. Germline CDR1 SEHNR, CDR2 FQNEAQ (reference sequence). This clone has only one observation. What it binds is unknown. Sequenced here: peripheral blood, sampled before any cancer treatment. The source of this sequence is a woman aged 35 to 75 with stage I lung adenocarcinoma. The rearrangement joins TRBV7-9 to TRBJ1-1; D remains unclear. The CDR3 DNA sequence: TGTGCCAGCAGCTTAGGCCGGACTGAAGCTTTCTTT. This codes for CASSLGRTEAFF.